These T cell receptor beta chains were read from a single sample in a study of early T cells in non-severe SARS-CoV-2 infection. In TCRdb, the 5' RACE reads were re-called with MiXCR into one record per CDR3 protein. Among tens of thousands of distinct CDR3 sequences listed, around 6.5% were seen once. The material sequenced was whole blood, taken at baseline. The receptors come from an adult who was a healthcare worker with PCR-confirmed SARS-CoV-2 infection or an uninfected control (not recorded which). Both conserved end residues are trimmed from each CDR3. Expanded clones are given a class, and other clones once, few, many or no size at all.

TRBV28 | many | ASSSLAPPYNEQF
TRBV5-4 | many | ASSLLGQLNSPLH
TRBV5-1 | NA | ASSLTGGKAF
TRBV20-1 | many | SAGGTGVSYEQY
TRBV10-2 | many | ASSTRTGSYEQY
TRBV6-6 | many | ASRGGNGMNTEAF
TRBV20-1 | many | SARDGQGAYYNEQF
TRBV29-1 | many | SFAGGGMLETQY
TRBV18 | many | ASSLNRGLDTGELF
TRBV27 | many | ASSADGPRYEQY
TRBV19 | many | ASSMAQMGTQY
TRBV7-8 | few | ASSLDSGVTYNEQF
TRBV19 | many | ASSIDETSGSYNEQF
TRBV6-1 | NA | ASSEAGGSQPQH
TRBV10-3 | NA | AISSSATDTQY
TRBV4-1 | few | ASSQVNDEKLF
TRBV29-1 | few | SVRANTGELF
TRBV20-1 | NA | SARVVAAGELF
TRBV12-3/TRBV12-4 | many | ASHGGESYNEQF
TRBV3-1 | many | ASSLRLAGTYNEQF
TRBV6-2/TRBV6-3 | many | ASSATGTGNQPQH
TRBV20-1 | NA | SVWPPGANEQY
TRBV12-3/TRBV12-4 | many | ASSFKGTGSTGELF
TRBV27 | many | ASSPQNTRDEQY
TRBV6-5 | few | ASSYGGASSTDTQY
TRBV7-9 | many | ASSSPGAFNTEAF
TRBV20-1 | few | SASGTDKYEQY
TRBV18 | many | ASSPPAGNEKLF
TRBV29-1 | many | SVEDRGLVTYEQY
TRBV18 | NA | ASSLLAGRLITGELF
TRBV12-3/TRBV12-4 | many | ASSLMRGYGYT
TRBV6-5 | many | ASSYSRLASWEQY
TRBV20-1 | many | SARVGPSYEQY
TRBV6-1 | NA | ASSDSTLRDEQF
TRBV5-1 | few | ASSSNTGGEIDTQY
TRBV28 | many | ASRGGYSGHNEQF
TRBV4-3 | many | ASSQEGFGGLTYEQY
TRBV28 | few | ASSGGQGDGAF
TRBV6-5 | many | ASSYSTGGNTGELF
TRBV7-9 | few | ASSLDGQGETQY
TRBV7-2 | few | ASSFGSINNSPLH
TRBV1 | many | TSSQDLQGRLAKNIQY
TRBV5-1 | NA | ASSLAGPFGETQY
TRBV6-5 | NA | ASRLERDTGGGSYGYT
TRBV19 | many | ASTLHRADGQPQH